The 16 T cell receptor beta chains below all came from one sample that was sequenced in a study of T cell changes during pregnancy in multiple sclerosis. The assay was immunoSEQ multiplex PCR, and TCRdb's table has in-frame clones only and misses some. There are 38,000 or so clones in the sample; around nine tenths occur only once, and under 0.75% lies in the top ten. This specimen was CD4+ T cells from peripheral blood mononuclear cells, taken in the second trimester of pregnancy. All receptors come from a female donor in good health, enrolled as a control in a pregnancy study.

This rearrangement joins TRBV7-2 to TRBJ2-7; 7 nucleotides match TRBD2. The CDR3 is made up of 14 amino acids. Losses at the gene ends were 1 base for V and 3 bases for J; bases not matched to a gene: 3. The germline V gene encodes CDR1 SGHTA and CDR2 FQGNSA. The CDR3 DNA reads TGTGCCAGCAGCTTAGGCGGGGGAAGCTACGAGCAGTACTTC. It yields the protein CASSLGGGSYEQYF.

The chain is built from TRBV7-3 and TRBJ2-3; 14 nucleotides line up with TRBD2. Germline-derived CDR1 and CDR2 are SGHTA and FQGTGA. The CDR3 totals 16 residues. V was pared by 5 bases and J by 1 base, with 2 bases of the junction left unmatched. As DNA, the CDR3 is TGTGCCAGCAGCCTGGGACTAGCGGGGGGCACAGATACGCAGTATTTT. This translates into CASSLGLAGGTDTQYF. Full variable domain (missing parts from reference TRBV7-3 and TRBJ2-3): GAGVSQTPSNKVTEKGKYVELRCDPISGHTALYWYRQSLGQGPEFLIYFQGTGAADDSGLPNDRFFAVRPEGSVSTLKIQRTERGDSAVYLCASSLGLAGGTDTQYFGPGTRLTVL.

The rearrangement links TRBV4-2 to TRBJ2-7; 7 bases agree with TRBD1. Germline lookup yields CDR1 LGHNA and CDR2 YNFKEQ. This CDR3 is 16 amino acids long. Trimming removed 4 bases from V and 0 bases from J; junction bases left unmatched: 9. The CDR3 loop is CASSPPSRTGSYEQYF. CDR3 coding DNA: TGTGCCAGCAGCCCGCCCAGCAGGACAGGCTCCTACGAGCAGTACTTC.

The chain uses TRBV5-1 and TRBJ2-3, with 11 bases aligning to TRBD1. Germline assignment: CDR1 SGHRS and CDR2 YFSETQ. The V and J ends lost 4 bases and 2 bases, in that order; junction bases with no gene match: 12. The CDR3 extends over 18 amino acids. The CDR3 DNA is TGCGCCAGCAGCCTTCCTAAAGGACAGGGGGCATTCACAGATACGCAGTATTTT. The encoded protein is CASSLPKGQGAFTDTQYF. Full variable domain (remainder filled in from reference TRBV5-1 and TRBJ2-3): KAGVTQTPRYLIKTRGQQVTLSCSPISGHRSVSWYQQTPGQGLQFLFEYFSETQRNKGNFPGRFSGRQFSNSRSEMNVSTLELGDSALYLCASSLPKGQGAFTDTQYFGPGTRLTVL.

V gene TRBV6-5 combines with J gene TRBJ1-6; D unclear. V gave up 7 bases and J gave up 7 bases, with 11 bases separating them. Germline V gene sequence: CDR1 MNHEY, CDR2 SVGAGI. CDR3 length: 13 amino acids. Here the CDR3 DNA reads TGTGCCAGCACCCGGACGGGGAATTCACCCCTCCACTTT. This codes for CASTRTGNSPLHF.

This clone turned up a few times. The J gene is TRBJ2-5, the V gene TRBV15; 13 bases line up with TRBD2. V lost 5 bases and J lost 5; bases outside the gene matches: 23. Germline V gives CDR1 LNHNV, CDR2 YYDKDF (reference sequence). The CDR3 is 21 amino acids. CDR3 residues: CATSPKGTGRLAGGLRETQYF. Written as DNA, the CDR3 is TGTGCCACCAGCCCTAAGGGGACGGGCAGACTAGCGGGGGGCTTACGGGAGACCCAGTACTTC.

CDR3 nucleotide sequence: TGTGCCATCAGTGAGTCGTCGGGGGGACTCTACAATGAGCAGTTCTTC. Translation: CAISESSGGLYNEQFF. V is TRBV10-3 and J is TRBJ2-1, with 7 positions matching TRBD2. The CDR3 runs 16 residues. Germline V CDR1 and CDR2: ENHRY, SYGVKD. V shed 0 bases, J shed 3 bases, and the junction held 5 bases outside the gene matches.

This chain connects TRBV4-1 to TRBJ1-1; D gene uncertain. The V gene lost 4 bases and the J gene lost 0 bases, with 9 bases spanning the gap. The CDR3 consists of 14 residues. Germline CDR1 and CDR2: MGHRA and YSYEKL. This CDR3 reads CASSLSGLNTEAFF. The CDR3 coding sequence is TGCGCCAGCAGCCTCTCGGGTCTGAACACTGAAGCTTTCTTT.

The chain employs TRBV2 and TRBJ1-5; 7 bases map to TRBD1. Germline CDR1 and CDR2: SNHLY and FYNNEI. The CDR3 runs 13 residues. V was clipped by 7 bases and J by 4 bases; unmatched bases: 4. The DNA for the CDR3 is TGTGCCAGCACGGGCAGGGGGAATCAGCCCCAGCATTTT. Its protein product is CASTGRGNQPQHF.

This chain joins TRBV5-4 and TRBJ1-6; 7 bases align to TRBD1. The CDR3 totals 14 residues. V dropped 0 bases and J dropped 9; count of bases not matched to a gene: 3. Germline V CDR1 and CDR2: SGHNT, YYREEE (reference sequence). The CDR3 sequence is CASSLDDRVSPLHF. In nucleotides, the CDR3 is TGTGCCAGCAGCTTGGATGACAGGGTTTCACCCCTCCACTTT.

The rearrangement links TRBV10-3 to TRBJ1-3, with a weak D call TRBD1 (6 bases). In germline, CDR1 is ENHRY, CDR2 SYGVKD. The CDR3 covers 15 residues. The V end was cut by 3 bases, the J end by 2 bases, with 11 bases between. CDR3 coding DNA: TGTGCCATCAGTGATTCGGCAGGGGCTGGAAACACCATATATTTT. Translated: CAISDSAGAGNTIYF.

The CDR3, as DNA: TGTGCCAGCAGTGGGGGGACTAGATCTCTAGGCGAGCAGTTCTTC. It specifies CASSGGTRSLGEQFF. The genes are TRBV2 and TRBJ2-1; 8 nucleotides line up with TRBD2. The CDR3 sequence is 15 residues long. Unmatched junction bases numbered 12, after V lost 4 bases and J lost 10 bases. In germline, CDR1 is SNHLY, CDR2 FYNNEI. The full variable domain, with the rest looked up from reference TRBV2 and TRBJ2-1, is EPEVTQTPSHQVTQMGQEVILRCVPISNHLYFYWYRQILGQKVEFLVSFYNNEISEKSEIFDDQFSVERPDGSNFTLKIRSTKLEDSAMYFCASSGGTRSLGEQFFGPGTRLTVL.

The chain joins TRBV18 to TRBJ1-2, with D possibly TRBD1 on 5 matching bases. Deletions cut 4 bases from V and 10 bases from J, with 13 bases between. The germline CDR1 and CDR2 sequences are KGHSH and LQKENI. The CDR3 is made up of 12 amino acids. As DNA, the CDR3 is TGTGCCAGCTCACTGGGAGGGGATGTCTACACCTTC. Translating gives CASSLGGDVYTF.

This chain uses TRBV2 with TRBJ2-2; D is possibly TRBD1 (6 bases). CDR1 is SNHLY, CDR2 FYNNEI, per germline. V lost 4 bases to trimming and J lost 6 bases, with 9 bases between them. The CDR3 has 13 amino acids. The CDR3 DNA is TGTGCCAGCAGTGTCGACAGGTCCGGGGAGCTGTTTTTT. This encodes CASSVDRSGELFF.

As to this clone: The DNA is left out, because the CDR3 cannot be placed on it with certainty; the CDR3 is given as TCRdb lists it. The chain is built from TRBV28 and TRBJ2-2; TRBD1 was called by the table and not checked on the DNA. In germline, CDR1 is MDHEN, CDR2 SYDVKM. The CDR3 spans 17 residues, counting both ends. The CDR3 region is CASILAGQGAGSGELFF.

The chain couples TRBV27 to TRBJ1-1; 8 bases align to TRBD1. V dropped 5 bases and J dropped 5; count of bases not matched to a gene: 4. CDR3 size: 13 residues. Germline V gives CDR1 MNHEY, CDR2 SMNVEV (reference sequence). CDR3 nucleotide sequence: TGTGCCAGCAGTCCGACAGGGGCTACTGAAGCTTTCTTT. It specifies CASSPTGATEAFF.